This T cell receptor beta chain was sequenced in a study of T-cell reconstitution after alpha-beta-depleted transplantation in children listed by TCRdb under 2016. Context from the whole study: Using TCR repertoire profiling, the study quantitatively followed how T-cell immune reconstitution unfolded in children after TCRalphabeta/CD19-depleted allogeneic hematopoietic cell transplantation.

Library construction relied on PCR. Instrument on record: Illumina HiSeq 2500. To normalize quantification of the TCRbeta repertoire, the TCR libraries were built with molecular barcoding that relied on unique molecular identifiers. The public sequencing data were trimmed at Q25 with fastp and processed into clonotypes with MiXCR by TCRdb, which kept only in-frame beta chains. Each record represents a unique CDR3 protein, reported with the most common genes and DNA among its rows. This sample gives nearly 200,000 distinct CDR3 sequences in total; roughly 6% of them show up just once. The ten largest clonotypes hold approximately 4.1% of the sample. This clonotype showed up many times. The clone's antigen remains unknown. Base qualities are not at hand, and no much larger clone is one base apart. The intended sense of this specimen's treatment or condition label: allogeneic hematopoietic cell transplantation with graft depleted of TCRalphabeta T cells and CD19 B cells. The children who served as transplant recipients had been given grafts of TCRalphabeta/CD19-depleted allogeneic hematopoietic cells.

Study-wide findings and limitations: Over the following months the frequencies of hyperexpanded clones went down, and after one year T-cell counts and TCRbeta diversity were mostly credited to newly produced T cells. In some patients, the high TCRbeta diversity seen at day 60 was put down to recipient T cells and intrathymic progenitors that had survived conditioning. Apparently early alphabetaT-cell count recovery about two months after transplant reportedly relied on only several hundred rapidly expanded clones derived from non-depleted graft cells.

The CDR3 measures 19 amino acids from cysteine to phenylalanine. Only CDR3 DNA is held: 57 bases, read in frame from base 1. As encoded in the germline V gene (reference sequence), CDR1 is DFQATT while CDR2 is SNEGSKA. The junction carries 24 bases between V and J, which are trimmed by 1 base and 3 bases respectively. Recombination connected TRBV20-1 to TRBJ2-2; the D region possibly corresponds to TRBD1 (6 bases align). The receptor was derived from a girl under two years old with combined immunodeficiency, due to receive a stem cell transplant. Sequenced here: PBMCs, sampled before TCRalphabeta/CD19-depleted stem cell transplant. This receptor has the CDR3 CSARGVGRTGQSHTGELFF. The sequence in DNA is TGCAGTGCTAGAGGTGTGGGGAGAACAGGGCAGTCGCACACCGGGGAGCTGTTTTTT.